A single sample gave rise to the 24 T cell receptor beta chains below, sequenced in a study of cytomegalovirus exposure and HLA in healthy donors. Amplification used 60 Vbeta primers and 13 Jbeta primers. Produced via immunoSEQ multiplex PCR; TCRdb's table is partial and in-frame only. The table has about 110,000 clones, roughly 74% seen once. Material for sequencing was PBMCs. These receptors all come from a woman between 25 and 40 years old in good health and CMV-seronegative.

This clone showed up just once. J is TRBJ2-7 and V is TRBV6-6; maybe TRBD1 (5 bases). CDR1 MNHNY and CDR2 SVGAGI come from the germline V gene (reference sequence). The ends were cut back, 2 bases at V and 3 bases at J, with 8 bases in the middle. This CDR3 is built from 13 residues. This chain's CDR3 is CASSYGHNYEQYF. The DNA of the CDR3 is TGTGCCAGCAGTTACGGACACAACTACGAGCAGTACTTC.

The chain uses TRBV6-5 and TRBJ2-1, with 11 nucleotides matching TRBD2. J gave up 4 bases and V 5 bases, and 4 bases lay outside the gene matches. From germline, CDR1 is MNHEY and CDR2 SVGAGI. The CDR3 length is 15 residues. The CDR3 here is CASSLSGGGYNEQFF. CDR3 coding DNA: TGTGCCAGCAGTCTTAGCGGGGGGGGATACAATGAGCAGTTCTTC.

This clone occurred a few times. The DNA for the CDR3 is TGTGCCAGCAGAGGGGGGGGCCAGAATTCACCCCTCCACTTT. Its translation: CASRGGGQNSPLHF. J is TRBJ1-6 and V is TRBV14; D may be TRBD1 (6 bases). Germline V gene lookup returns CDR1 SGHDN and CDR2 FVKESK. Trimming removed 6 bases from V and 7 bases from J, with 13 bases in between. This CDR3 is built from 14 residues.

The chain is built from TRBV6-1 and TRBJ2-7, with 7 bases identical to TRBD1. The germline gives CDR1 MNHNS, CDR2 SASEGT. Trimming cost V 5 bases and J 2 bases; bases outside gene matches: 6. The CDR3 is 14 amino acids. For the CDR3, the DNA is TGTGCCAGCAGTCAACTGGACAGGACCTACGAGCAGTACTTC. This encodes CASSQLDRTYEQYF.

The V and J genes are TRBV2 and TRBJ2-2; 8 bases match TRBD1. CDR1 is SNHLY and CDR2 is FYNNEI in the germline V gene. The CDR3 consists of 16 residues. The V gene end was trimmed by 6 bases and the J gene end by 4 bases; junction bases not matched to a gene: 10. The CDR3 DNA follows: TGTGCCAGCAGCGGACAGGGAATGCCGGGCACCGGGGAGCTGTTTTTT. Encoded protein: CASSGQGMPGTGELFF. Supplemented by reference TRBV2 and TRBJ2-2, the full variable domain reads EPEVTQTPSHQVTQMGQEVILRCVPISNHLYFYWYRQILGQKVEFLVSFYNNEISEKSEIFDDQFSVERPDGSNFTLKIRSTKLEDSAMYFCASSGQGMPGTGELFFGEGSRLTVL.

The chain is built from TRBV7-2 and TRBJ2-7, with D unclear. The ends were cut back, 3 bases at V and 3 bases at J, with 9 bases in the middle. Germline V lookup: CDR1 SGHTA, CDR2 FQGNSA. The CDR3 length is 13 residues. CDR3 DNA sequence: TGTGCCAGCAGCTTGGTTGGCAACTACGAGCAGTACTTC. Its translation: CASSLVGNYEQYF.

This chain links TRBV27 with TRBJ1-6, with 9 bases that match TRBD1. Germline V gene data show CDR1 as MNHEY and CDR2 as SMNVEV (reference sequence). The CDR3 consists of 15 residues. V shed 5 bases and J 5 bases; nucleotides not matched to a gene: 4. Written as DNA, the CDR3 is TGTGCCAGCAGTCTCGGGGACAGGGATAATTCACCCCTCCACTTT. This translates into CASSLGDRDNSPLHF.

The chain recombines TRBV7-8 with TRBJ1-5, with a weak D call TRBD1 (5 bases). The V end lost 5 bases, the J end lost 0 bases, and 8 bases lay between the germline ends. The CDR3 spans 14 residues. The germline gives CDR1 SGHVS, CDR2 FQNEAQ. CDR3 residues: CASSTQDSNQPQHF. CDR3 coding DNA: TGTGCCAGCAGCACACAGGATAGCAATCAGCCCCAGCATTTT.

The chain links TRBV6-5 to TRBJ2-7, with D possibly TRBD2 on 5 matching bases. Germline values: CDR1 MNHEY, CDR2 SVGAGI. The CDR3 spans 14 residues. V lost 4 bases to trimming and J lost 5 bases, with 15 bases between them. CDR3 sequence reads: CASSLGSDGHEQYF. The CDR3, as DNA: TGTGCCAGCAGTTTAGGGAGCGACGGGCACGAGCAGTACTTC.

The chain has TRBV29-1 and TRBJ1-1, with 7 bases matching TRBD1. The CDR3 extends over 14 amino acids. Germline assignment: CDR1 SQVTM and CDR2 ANQGSEA. The V gene end was trimmed by 6 bases and the J gene end by 1 base; junction bases not matched to a gene: 8. The DNA of the CDR3 is TGCAGCGTGGAACACGACAGGGCGAACACTGAAGCTTTCTTT. It is translated as CSVEHDRANTEAFF.

The rearrangement uses TRBV7-3 and TRBJ1-2; tentative D call: TRBD1 (5 bases). The CDR3 contains 13 residues. Germline CDR1 is SGHTA and CDR2 is FQGTGA. Trimming left V 5 bases short and J 2 bases short, with 9 bases between. CDR3 region: CASSRDSNYGYTF. The DNA of the CDR3 is TGTGCCAGCAGCCGCGACAGCAACTATGGCTACACCTTC.

The rearrangement joins TRBV6-1 to TRBJ1-1, with a possible D match to TRBD1 (6 bases). The CDR3 runs to 13 residues. Germline V lookup: CDR1 MNHNS, CDR2 SASEGT. V shed 6 bases and J shed 2 bases, with 10 bases lying between them. The CDR3 sequence is CASRHRVNTEAFF. In nucleotides, the CDR3 is TGTGCCAGCAGGCACAGGGTTAACACTGAAGCTTTCTTT.

The rearrangement joins TRBV18 to TRBJ2-5; perhaps TRBD2 as D (5 bases). Per germline, CDR1 KGHSH and CDR2 LQKENI. Trimming took 6 bases from V and 8 from J, leaving 16 bases between them. This CDR3 is 13 amino acids long. The CDR3 coding sequence is TGTGCCAGCTCCCCCGCAGCCCTAGCCACCCAGTACTTC. Protein product: CASSPAALATQYF.

The chain employs TRBV14 and TRBJ1-5; possible D gene TRBD1, 6 bases. In germline, CDR1 is SGHDN, CDR2 FVKESK. Trimming removed 6 bases at V and 7 bases at J, with 16 bases between. The CDR3 length is 14 residues. Here the CDR3 DNA reads TGTGCCAGCAGTCAGTCGGACAGCGGACAGCCCCAGCATTTT. Encoded protein: CASSQSDSGQPQHF.

CDR3: CASSLTPANTGELFF. CDR3 bases: TGTGCCAGCAGTCTAACCCCCGCGAACACCGGGGAGCTGTTTTTT. This sequence joins TRBV27 and TRBJ2-2; D is undetermined. This CDR3 comprises 15 residues. CDR1 and CDR2 (germline): MNHEY, SMNVEV (reference sequence). The ends were cut back, 5 bases at V and 0 bases at J, with 10 bases in the middle.

The chain recombines TRBV19 with TRBJ1-2, with 7 bases identical to TRBD1. CDR1 and CDR2 from the germline V gene are LNHDA and SQIVND (reference sequence). V was clipped by 10 bases and J by 8 bases; unmatched bases: 10. This CDR3 comprises 12 residues. CDR3: CAILDRTRGYTF. The DNA for the CDR3 is TGTGCCATACTGGACAGGACTCGAGGCTACACCTTC.

The V call is TRBV2, the J call TRBJ2-3; TRBD2 is a possible D gene (6 bases). The germline V gene has CDR1 SNHLY and CDR2 FYNNEI. This CDR3 has 15 residues. The V end lost 2 bases, the J end lost 5 bases, and 14 bases lay between the germline ends. The CDR3 DNA reads as TGTGCCAGCAGTGAAAGGTTTAGGAGGGGAGATACGCAGTATTTT. Protein product: CASSERFRRGDTQYF.

This clone was counted a few times. V is TRBV7-9 and J is TRBJ1-4, with TRBD1 as a possible D gene (6 bases). Germline V CDR1 and CDR2: SEHNR, FQNEAQ (reference sequence). The CDR3 extends over 13 amino acids. The V end lost 8 bases, the J end lost 8 bases, and 15 bases lay between the germline ends. CDR3 bases: TGTGCCAGCCGGCGGGGGGCCCGGGAAAAACTGTTTTTT. It yields the protein CASRRGAREKLFF. Supplemented by reference TRBV7-9 and TRBJ1-4, the full variable domain reads DTGVSQNPRHKITKRGQNVTFRCDPISEHNRLYWYRQTLGQGPEFLTYFQNEAQLEKSRLLSDRFSAERPKGSFSTLEIQRTEQGDSAMYLCASRRGAREKLFFGSGTQLSVL.

V gene TRBV30 combines with J gene TRBJ2-1, with a possible D match to TRBD2 (5 bases). Trimming removed 5 bases from V and 3 bases from J, with 11 bases in between. The CDR3 contains 13 residues. Germline V lookup: CDR1 GTSNPN, CDR2 SVGIG (reference sequence). CDR3: CAWSNGDYNEQFF. The CDR3 region has the DNA TGTGCCTGGTCCAACGGGGACTACAATGAGCAGTTCTTC.

The chain uses TRBV19 and TRBJ2-2; 7 nucleotides match TRBD2. With V trimmed by 3 bases and J by 4 bases, 11 bases remained unmatched. The CDR3 runs 17 residues. Germline CDR1 reads LNHDA; CDR2 reads SQIVND (reference sequence). The CDR3, as DNA: TGTGCCAGTAGTATCGGGGGTCAGGCTAGCGGCACCGGGGAGCTGTTTTTT. This sequence encodes CASSIGGQASGTGELFF.

The chain recombines TRBV2 with TRBJ2-7; D not resolved. Between the trimmed V and J ends, which lost 6 bases and 4 bases, there was a span of 16 bases. Germline CDR1 reads SNHLY; CDR2 reads FYNNEI. The CDR3 loop spans 14 amino acids. CDR3 nucleotide sequence: TGTGCCAGCAGGGTCGATCCCGCGCCTTACGAGCAGTACTTC. Translating it yields CASRVDPAPYEQYF.

This clone was seen more than once but under ten times. This chain joins TRBV25-1 and TRBJ1-2, with a tentative D call TRBD1 (6 bases). Trimming removed 3 bases at V and 6 bases at J, with 14 bases between. Germline loops: CDR1 MGHDK, CDR2 SYGVNS. The CDR3 sequence is 14 residues long. CDR3 coding DNA: TGTGCCAGCAGTGAGCCAGGCCCAGGGGATGGCTACACCTTC. This codes for CASSEPGPGDGYTF.

The V gene is TRBV28, the J gene TRBJ1-5; perhaps TRBD1 as D (6 bases). The CDR3 loop spans 16 amino acids. Trimming left V 6 bases short and J 1 base short, with 16 bases between. CDR1 and CDR2 from the germline V gene are MDHEN and SYDVKM. As DNA, the CDR3 is TGTGCCAGCAGCCCCGCGGGGGGCAGGAGCAATCAGCCCCAGCATTTT. It encodes CASSPAGGRSNQPQHF.

Here the CDR3 reads CASRRTGGDGNTIYF. The CDR3, as DNA: TGTGCCAGCAGACGGACAGGGGGCGATGGAAACACCATATATTTT. This chain connects TRBV6-5 to TRBJ1-3; TRBD1 agrees at 11 bases. V lost 6 bases and J lost 3; bases outside the gene matches: 4. CDR1 is MNHEY and CDR2 is SVGAGI in the germline V gene. The CDR3 is 15 amino acids.